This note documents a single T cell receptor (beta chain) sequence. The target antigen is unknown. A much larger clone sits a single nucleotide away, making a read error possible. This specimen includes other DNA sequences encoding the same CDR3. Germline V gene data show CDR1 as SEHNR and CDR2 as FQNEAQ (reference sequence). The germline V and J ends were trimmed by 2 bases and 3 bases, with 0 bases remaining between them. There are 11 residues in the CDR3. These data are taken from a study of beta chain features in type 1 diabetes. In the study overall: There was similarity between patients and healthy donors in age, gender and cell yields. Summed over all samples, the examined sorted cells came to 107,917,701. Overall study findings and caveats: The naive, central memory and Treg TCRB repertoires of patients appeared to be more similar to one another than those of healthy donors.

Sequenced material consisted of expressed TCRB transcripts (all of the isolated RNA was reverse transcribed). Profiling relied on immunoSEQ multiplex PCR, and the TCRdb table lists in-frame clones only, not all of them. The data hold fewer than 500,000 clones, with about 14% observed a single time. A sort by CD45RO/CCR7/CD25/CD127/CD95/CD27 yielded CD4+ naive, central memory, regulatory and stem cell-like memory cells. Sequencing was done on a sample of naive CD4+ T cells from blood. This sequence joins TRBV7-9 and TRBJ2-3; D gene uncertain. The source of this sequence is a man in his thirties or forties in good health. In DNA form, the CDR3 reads TGTGCCAGCAGCTTAACAGATACGCAGTATTTT. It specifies CASSLTDTQYF.